The 15 T cell receptor beta chains below were found in one sample sequenced in a study of patients and donors after allogeneic stem cell transplantation. TCRdb called the RT-PCR reads again in MiXCR, with one record for every CDR3 protein. The table includes 2,500 or so distinct CDR3 sequences, 15% to 20% detected once. Sequencing was done on a sample of blood, either unsorted or a sorted T cell fraction (not recorded which). The source is a human donor who was either an allogeneic HSCT recipient or a stem cell or donor lymphocyte infusion donor (not recorded which). It is not recorded whose cells these are; they may come from a transplant donor.

The sample holds a few counts of this clonotype. The V and J genes are TRBV6-5 and TRBJ1-1; the D gene is possibly TRBD1 (5 bases). V lost 2 bases and J lost 5, with 15 bases in between. Per the germline V gene, CDR1 is MNHEY and CDR2 is SVGAGI. The CDR3 extends over 15 amino acids. DNA for the CDR3: TGTGCCAGCAGTTACACTCAGGGCCGTAGTACTGAAGCTTTCTTT. The encoded protein is CASSYTQGRSTEAFF.

This chain uses TRBV6-5 with TRBJ1-4; D not certain. Germline V CDR1 and CDR2: MNHEY, SVGAGI. Trimming stripped 6 bases from V and 8 bases from J, with 16 bases between. CDR3 length: 14 residues. The CDR3 loop reads CASRKGGFGEKLFF. The CDR3 DNA is TGTGCCAGCAGGAAGGGAGGCTTTGGGGAAAAACTGTTTTTT.

By sample share, this clonotype is medium-sized (0.01 to 0.1%). The rearrangement uses TRBV7-6 and TRBJ2-1, with D uncertain. Trimming took off 1 base at V and 9 bases at J, with 7 bases between the two ends. Germline loops: CDR1 SGHVS, CDR2 FNYEAQ. The CDR3 has 12 amino acids. In nucleotides, the CDR3 is TGTGCCAGCAGCTTAGGGGGTATTGAGCAGTTCTTC. This codes for CASSLGGIEQFF.

This clonotype was observed a handful of times. V and J are TRBV15 and TRBJ2-7, with 7 bases identical to TRBD1. Germline CDR1 and CDR2: LNHNV and YYDKDF (reference sequence). The CDR3 extends over 11 amino acids. Unmatched junction bases numbered 6, after V lost 10 bases and J lost 6 bases. CDR3 amino acids: CAIQGDGEQYF. The CDR3 nucleotides are TGTGCCATCCAGGGGGACGGCGAGCAGTACTTC.

This clonotype appeared a few times. This chain connects TRBV7-2 to TRBJ2-3; 8 positions match TRBD1. Trimming at V came to 5 bases and at J to 1 base, leaving 8 bases not matched to a gene. Germline V gene lookup returns CDR1 SGHTA and CDR2 FQGNSA. The CDR3 length is 16 residues. This CDR3 reads CASSPQTGDGTDTQYF. The CDR3 DNA sequence: TGTGCCAGCAGCCCCCAGACAGGGGACGGCACAGATACGCAGTATTTT.

By sample fraction, this clonotype is large. The genes are TRBV5-5 and TRBJ2-1; D possibly corresponds to TRBD1 (5 bases). CDR1 is SGHKS, CDR2 YYEKEE, per germline (reference sequence). The CDR3 has 15 residues. With 0 bases removed from V and 3 bases from J, the gap between germline ends came to 10 bases. The CDR3 bases are TGTGCCAGCAGCTTGGTGCAGGGCCGCTACAATGAGCAGTTCTTC. The encoded protein is CASSLVQGRYNEQFF.

The J gene is TRBJ1-2, the V gene TRBV5-4, with D tentatively TRBD1 (6 bases). V lost 0 bases, J lost 7 bases, and 13 bases lay in between. CDR1 and CDR2 from the germline V gene are SGHNT and YYREEE (reference sequence). This CDR3 is built from 14 residues. CDR3 amino acids: CASSLATGPGGYTF. CDR3 DNA sequence: TGTGCCAGCAGCTTGGCCACAGGGCCAGGTGGCTACACCTTC.

V and J are TRBV2 and TRBJ1-2, with D uncertain. CDR3 length equals 14 residues. Deletions cut 5 bases from V and 6 bases from J, with 16 bases between. The V gene's germline CDR1 is SNHLY and CDR2 FYNNEI. Here the CDR3 DNA reads TGTGCCAGCAGTAGGACGGAGGGTAGGGATGGCTACACCTTC. Amino acids: CASSRTEGRDGYTF.

In this sample, this clonotype is medium-sized. The gene calls are TRBV4-2 and TRBJ2-7; D is unclear. V lost 0 bases and J lost 1, with 7 bases in between. Germline loops: CDR1 LGHNA, CDR2 YNFKEQ. This CDR3 has 14 amino acids. The CDR3 loop is CASSQEEGSYEQYF. For the CDR3, the DNA is TGTGCCAGCAGCCAAGAAGAAGGTTCCTACGAGCAGTACTTC.

This clonotype was counted between two and nine times. The CDR3 here is CSARDWAGASYEQYF. CDR3 bases: TGCAGTGCTAGAGATTGGGCAGGCGCCTCCTACGAGCAGTACTTC. This rearrangement joins TRBV20-1 to TRBJ2-7; D not resolved. Germline-derived CDR1 and CDR2 are DFQATT and SNEGSKA (reference sequence). V lost 0 bases and J 0 bases, leaving 12 bases between the germline ends. The CDR3 is 15 residues long.

In its sample, this clonotype was seen a few times. The chain employs TRBV7-3 and TRBJ2-3; 14 nucleotides line up with TRBD2. The CDR3 loop spans 15 amino acids. Trimming removed 3 bases from V and 7 bases from J; junction bases left unmatched: 3. Germline CDR1 SGHTA, CDR2 FQGTGA. CDR3 DNA sequence: TGTGCCAGCAGCTTGGGGACTAGCGGGAGTTATACGCAGTATTTT. Translating it yields CASSLGTSGSYTQYF. The full variable domain, in which reference TRBV7-3 and TRBJ2-3 provide the parts outside the CDR3, is GAGVSQTPSNKVTEKGKYVELRCDPISGHTALYWYRQSLGQGPEFLIYFQGTGAADDSGLPNDRFFAVRPEGSVSTLKIQRTERGDSAVYLCASSLGTSGSYTQYFGPGTRLTVL.

In its sample, this clonotype was seen a few times. CDR3 region: CASSGTEDSNQPQHF. CDR3 coding DNA: TGTGCCAGCAGCGGGACAGAAGATAGCAATCAGCCCCAGCATTTT. The rearrangement uses TRBV21-1 and TRBJ1-5; the DNA was not compared with TRBD1, the D call given in the table. TRBV21-1 is an annotated pseudogene. CDR3 size: 15 residues.

The chain uses TRBV12-3 or TRBV12-4 and TRBJ2-2; 7 bases align to TRBD2. V lost 7 bases to trimming and J lost 6 bases; unmatched junction nucleotides: 11. CDR3 length equals 15 residues. The CDR3 sequence is CASTVFLGGPGELFF. The CDR3 bases are TGTGCCAGCACCGTGTTCCTGGGAGGGCCCGGGGAGCTGTTTTTT.

This clonotype was observed a few times. The chain uses TRBV7-2 and TRBJ1-2; TRBD1 agrees at 8 bases. CDR3 size: 15 residues. Looked up from germline, CDR1 is SGHTA and CDR2 is FQGNSA. Germline trimming cut 0 bases from V and 7 bases from J; bases unmatched to any gene: 7. DNA of the CDR3: TGTGCCAGCAGCTTAGCTTCTCAGGGGGCGTCTGGCTACACCTTC. Protein sequence: CASSLASQGASGYTF.

This chain's CDR3 is CAISDGTGNKNIQYF. The CDR3 DNA is TGTGCCATCAGTGATGGGACAGGGAACAAAAACATTCAGTACTTC. V and J are TRBV10-3 and TRBJ2-4; 9 bases fit TRBD1. Unmatched junction bases numbered 3, after V lost 3 bases and J lost 3 bases. Germline V gives CDR1 ENHRY, CDR2 SYGVKD. The CDR3 has 15 residues.